Here is one TCR beta chain with its context. The data were obtained in a study of T-cell memory formation after mild COVID-19. Overall study context: The study found TCR clusters largely donor specific.

TCRdb passed the 5' RACE reads through MiXCR, listing each CDR3 protein once. There are roughly 130,000 distinct CDR3 sequences in the sample; 5% to 6.5% occur only once, and roughly 2% lies in the top ten. Sequencing used PBMCs or a T cell subset sorted from them (not recorded which). The TCR comes from an adult woman who had mild COVID-19 (a few samples of this study predate the infection). Cell type and time point are not known.

CDR3 sequence reads: CASSLFAGTGGRGYTF. The CDR3 nucleotides are TGTGCCAGCAGTTTGTTTGCTGGGACAGGGGGCCGTGGCTACACCTTC. The chain combines TRBV12-3 or TRBV12-4 with TRBJ1-2; TRBD1 matches at 12 bases. The CDR3 sequence is 16 residues long. The V and J ends lost 3 bases and 7 bases, in that order; junction bases with no gene match: 9.